A single sample is the source of the 2 T cell receptor beta chains below, sequenced in a study of T cells in women clearing cervical HPV infection. Method: immunoSEQ multiplex PCR; TCRdb's copy keeps in-frame clones and lacks some. In total, the table holds approximately 35,000 clones. Source material: blood buffy coat. The receptor source for this set is a woman aged 18 to 75 with a cervical HPV16 infection that either progressed to CIN3+ or cleared (not recorded which).

About this clone itself: The read falls 3 residues short of the CDR3 end, and the missing part is taken from the germline J gene. This chain connects TRBV7-6 to TRBJ2-2, with D possibly matching TRBD1 (5 bases). Germline CDR1 reads SGHVS; CDR2 reads FNYEAQ. The CDR3 has 16 amino acids. The sequenced part of the CDR3 DNA is TGTGCCAGCAGCCACGCAACAGGACCAACTAATGAAAAG. Its protein product is CASSHATGPTNEK. In full, the CDR3 is CASSHATGPTNEKLFF. Together with reference TRBV7-6 and TRBJ2-2, the CDR3 gives the full variable domain: GAGVSQSPRYKVTKRGQDVALRCDPISGHVSLYWYRQALGQGPEFLTYFNYEAQQDKSGLPNDRFSAERPEGSISTLTIQRTEQRDSAMYRCASSHATGPTNEKLFFGEGSRLTVL.

To note about this clone: With the read ending 3 residues before the CDR3 end, the germline J gene is used to fill in that end. The V gene is TRBV7-2, the J gene TRBJ1-5; D might be TRBD1 (5 bases). Trimming shortened V by 6 bases and J by 4 bases, and 16 bases separated the two germline ends. The V gene's germline CDR1 is SGHTA and CDR2 FQGNSA. CDR3 length equals 15 residues. CDR3 DNA (partial): TGTGCCAGCAGGCCCGCAGGGTCTGGGAATCAGCCC. Encoded protein: CASRPAGSGNQP. The full CDR3 sequence reads CASRPAGSGNQPQHF.